The present T cell receptor beta chain was sequenced within a study of T-cell reconstitution after alpha-beta-depleted transplantation in children. Study-level results: Approximately two months post-transplant, alpha-beta T cells reportedly originated from several hundred expanded graft clones.

To note about this clonotype: As yet, its antigen is unknown.

This sample's TCRbeta library carried unique molecular identifier barcodes. TCRdb re-called the PCR reads with MiXCR, one entry per CDR3 protein. The repertoire has some 80,000 distinct CDR3 sequences, 15% to 20% of them found once; the top ten carry about half. The sequence was collected from a male patient between 2 and 15 years old who had a stem cell transplant for acute lymphoblastic leukemia, so the T cells may come from the graft donor. The source was PBMCs, mostly from graft donor cells, collected 360 days after TCRalphabeta/CD19-depleted stem cell transplant.

The CDR3 region is CSIQGTYNEQFF. The DNA for the CDR3 is TGCAGCATACAGGGGACCTACAATGAGCAGTTCTTC. The V and J genes are TRBV20-1 and TRBJ2-1; 7 positions agree with TRBD1. Germline V CDR1 and CDR2: DFQATT, SNEGSKA (reference sequence). The CDR3 has 12 amino acids.